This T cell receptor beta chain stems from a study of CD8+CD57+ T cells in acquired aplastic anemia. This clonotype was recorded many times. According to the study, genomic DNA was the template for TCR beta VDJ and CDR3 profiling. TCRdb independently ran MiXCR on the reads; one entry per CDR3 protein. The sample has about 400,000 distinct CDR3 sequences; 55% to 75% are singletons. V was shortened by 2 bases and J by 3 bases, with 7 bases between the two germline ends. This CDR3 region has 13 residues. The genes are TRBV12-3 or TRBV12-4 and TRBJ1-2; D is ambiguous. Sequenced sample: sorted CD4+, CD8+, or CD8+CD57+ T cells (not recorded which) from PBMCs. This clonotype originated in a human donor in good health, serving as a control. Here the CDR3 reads CASSLSGDYGYTF. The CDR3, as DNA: TGTGCCAGCAGTTTAAGCGGGGACTATGGCTACACCTTC.